One sample yielded the 6 T cell receptor beta chains listed below, sequenced in a study of preoperative IRX-2 immunotherapy in early breast cancer. Stated treatment: preoperative locoregional IRX-2 cytokine immunotherapy. The repertoire was sequenced with immunoSEQ multiplex PCR; TCRdb's copy has only in-frame clones and lacks some. The sample holds about 37,000 clones, around four fifths seen once. The material sequenced was lymph node tissue, taken after IRX-2 immunotherapy. These receptors were collected from a human donor with breast cancer.

The chain uses TRBV22-1 and TRBJ2-7; the D call TRBD1 from the table was never checked on the DNA. TRBV22-1 is recorded as a pseudogene. The CDR3 runs 14 residues. The CDR3 sequence: CASSTTGTGGGQYF. For the CDR3, the DNA is TGTGCCAGCAGCACTACCGGGACAGGGGGCGGGCAGTACTTC.

This clone was seen once. The chain has TRBV11-3 and TRBJ2-5; D gene unclear. The CDR3 is 16 amino acids. The V end was cut by 3 bases, the J end by 2 bases, with 16 bases between. Germline loops: CDR1 SGHNT, CDR2 YENEEA. The CDR3 reads CASSFRRTPLQETQYF. In nucleotides, the CDR3 is TGTGCCAGCAGCTTTCGACGTACTCCGCTTCAAGAGACCCAGTACTTC.

J is TRBJ1-1 and V is TRBV5-1; tentatively, D is TRBD1 (5 bases). Germline V gene data show CDR1 as SGHRS and CDR2 as YFSETQ. The CDR3 extends over 16 amino acids. Trimming pared 4 bases from V and 0 bases from J, leaving 16 bases between. The CDR3 DNA reads TGCGCCAGCAGCCCTGGACACCGCCCCATGAACACTGAAGCTTTCTTT. Translated: CASSPGHRPMNTEAFF.

The V and J genes are TRBV15 and TRBJ2-7, with a possible D match to TRBD1 (5 bases). CDR3 size: 15 residues. V was clipped by 1 base and J by 4 bases, with 14 bases between them. Germline CDR1 LNHNV, CDR2 YYDKDF (reference sequence). The CDR3 nucleotides are TGTGCCACCAGCAGAGTTTTGGCAGGGAAATACGAGCAGTACTTC. Amino acids: CATSRVLAGKYEQYF.

V is TRBV10-2 and J is TRBJ1-1; perhaps TRBD1 as D (6 bases). The CDR3 sequence is 14 residues long. Germline CDR1 is WSHSY and CDR2 is SAAADI. Trimming pared 4 bases from V and 5 bases from J, leaving 14 bases between. CDR3 sequence (DNA): TGCGCCAGCAGTGTTAGACAGGTTGCGACTGAAGCTTTCTTT. It yields the protein CASSVRQVATEAFF.

V gene TRBV29-1 combines with J gene TRBJ2-3; D gene ambiguous. The CDR3 is 13 amino acids. V lost 7 bases, J lost 2 bases, and 13 bases lay in between. CDR1 SQVTM and CDR2 ANQGSEA come from the germline V gene. The DNA of the CDR3 is TGCAGCGGGTCCTGGGGTTACACAGATACGCAGTATTTT. It specifies CSGSWGYTDTQYF.